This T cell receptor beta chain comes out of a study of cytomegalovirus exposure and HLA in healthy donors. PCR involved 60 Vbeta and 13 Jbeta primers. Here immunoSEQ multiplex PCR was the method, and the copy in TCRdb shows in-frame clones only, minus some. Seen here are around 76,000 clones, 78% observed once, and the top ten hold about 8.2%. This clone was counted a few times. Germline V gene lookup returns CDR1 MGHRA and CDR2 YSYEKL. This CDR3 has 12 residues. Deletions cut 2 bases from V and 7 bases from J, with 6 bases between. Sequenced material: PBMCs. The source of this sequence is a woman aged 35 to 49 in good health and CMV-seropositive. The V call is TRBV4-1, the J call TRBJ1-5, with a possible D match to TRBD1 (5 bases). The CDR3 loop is CASSQRQQPQHF. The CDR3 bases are TGCGCCAGCAGCCAACGACAGCAGCCCCAGCATTTT.